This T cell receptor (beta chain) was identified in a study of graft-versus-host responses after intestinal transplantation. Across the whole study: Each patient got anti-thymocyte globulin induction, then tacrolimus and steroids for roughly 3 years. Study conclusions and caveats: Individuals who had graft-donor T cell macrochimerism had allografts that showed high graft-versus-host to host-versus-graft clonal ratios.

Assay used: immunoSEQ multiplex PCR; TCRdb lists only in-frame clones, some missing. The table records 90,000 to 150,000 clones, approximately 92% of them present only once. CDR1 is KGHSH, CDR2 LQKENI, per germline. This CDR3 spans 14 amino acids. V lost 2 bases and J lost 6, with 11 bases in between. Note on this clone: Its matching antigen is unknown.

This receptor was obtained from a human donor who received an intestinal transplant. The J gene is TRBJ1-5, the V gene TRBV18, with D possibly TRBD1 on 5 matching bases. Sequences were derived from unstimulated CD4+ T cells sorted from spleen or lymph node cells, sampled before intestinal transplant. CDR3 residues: CASSPNGGGQPQHF. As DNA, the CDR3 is TGTGCCAGCTCACCAAACGGGGGAGGTCAGCCCCAGCATTTT.